This T cell receptor (beta chain) was found in a study of blood T cell repertoires in COVID-19. Only in-frame clones appear in the TCRdb table, and some are missing; sequencing was by immunoSEQ multiplex PCR. In the table there are roughly 67,000 clones, around 74% of which are singletons. This CDR3 has 14 amino acids. V gave up 1 base and J gave up 3 bases; unmatched junction bases: 3. Germline V gene data show CDR1 as GTSNPN and CDR2 as SVGIG (reference sequence). This clone has just one count. Sample: peripheral blood. The receptor comes from a woman in her fifties or sixties with active or convalescent COVID-19. The J gene is TRBJ1-2, the V gene TRBV30; 9 bases are shared with TRBD1. The CDR3 region has the DNA TGTGCCTGGAGTGCGGACAGGGGCTACTATGGCTACACCTTC. The encoded protein is CAWSADRGYYGYTF.